This T cell receptor beta chain is from a study of CD8 T cells in ankylosing spondylitis. Study outcomes and limitations: For ankylosing spondylitis blood, a TCR beta motif of about eight highly homologous variants appeared characteristic. The authors found the disease-linked clones to be CD8+ and relatively rare in peripheral blood.

This clonotype was recorded many times. Its specificity is unknown. One entry per CDR3 protein, called by TCRdb with MiXCR from the 5' RACE reads. The sample yields about 230,000 distinct CDR3 sequences, over 7% seen once. Germline V lookup: CDR1 DFQATT, CDR2 SNEGSKA (reference sequence). V gave up 5 bases and J gave up 0 bases, with 11 bases separating them. This CDR3 comprises 13 residues. The chain recombines TRBV20-1 with TRBJ2-7, with D perhaps TRBD1 (5 bases). The receptor was derived from a female donor with ankylosing spondylitis or in good health (not recorded which). The source material was blood, either unsorted or a sorted T cell fraction (not recorded which). As DNA, the CDR3 is TGCAGTGCTTTGACAGTAAACTCCTACGAGCAGTACTTC. As protein: CSALTVNSYEQYF.